Sequencing of this T cell receptor beta chain was carried out in a study of blood T cell repertoires in COVID-19. About the research overall: Italy, Spain and the United States were the sources of the convalescent and acute COVID-19 samples. The analysed material was cDNA or gDNA that came from T cells, B-cell-depleted T cells, or PBMCs.

V gave up 0 bases and J gave up 1 base; unmatched junction bases: 0. Germline V gives CDR1 SGHRS, CDR2 YFSETQ. The CDR3 totals 14 residues. As processed by the authors: The assay estimated nucleated cells by amplifying reference gene primers. The method was immunoSEQ multiplex PCR; TCRdb's version includes in-frame clones alone and lacks a portion of them. Clone size and V and J calls were adopted from that table, with D and trimming inferred from the DNA. The repertoire holds fewer than 35,000 clones, with around 90% as singletons. The receptor was isolated from a man in his 70s with active or convalescent COVID-19. This sequence joins TRBV5-1 and TRBJ1-1; 7 nucleotides match TRBD1. The specimen was peripheral blood. The CDR3 protein is CASSLDRGNTEAFF. The CDR3, as DNA: TGCGCCAGCAGCTTGGACAGGGGGAACACTGAAGCTTTCTTT.